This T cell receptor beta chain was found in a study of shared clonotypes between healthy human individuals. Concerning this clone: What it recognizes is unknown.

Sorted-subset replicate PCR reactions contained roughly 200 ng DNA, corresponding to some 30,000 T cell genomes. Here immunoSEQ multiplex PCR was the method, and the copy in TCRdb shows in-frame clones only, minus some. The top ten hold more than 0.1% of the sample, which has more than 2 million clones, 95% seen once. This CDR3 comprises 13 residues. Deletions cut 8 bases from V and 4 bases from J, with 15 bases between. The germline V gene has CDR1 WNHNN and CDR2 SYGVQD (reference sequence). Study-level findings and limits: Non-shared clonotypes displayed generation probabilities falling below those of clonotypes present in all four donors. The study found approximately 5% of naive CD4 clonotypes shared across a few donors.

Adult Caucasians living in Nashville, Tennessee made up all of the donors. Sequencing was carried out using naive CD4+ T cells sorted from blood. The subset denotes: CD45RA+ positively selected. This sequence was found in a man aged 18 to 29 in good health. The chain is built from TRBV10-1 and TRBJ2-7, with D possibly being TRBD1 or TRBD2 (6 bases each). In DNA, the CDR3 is TGCGCCAGCCAACAGGGACTTGGATACGAGCAGTACTTC. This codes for CASQQGLGYEQYF.